Listed here are 32 T cell receptor beta chains from one sample, sequenced in a study of CD8 T cells in Susac syndrome (dated by TCRdb to between 2017 and 2020). Library generation was performed with the immunoSEQ multiplex PCR assay. RNA was extracted using the RNeasy kit, and roughly 0.5 to 1 microgram was reverse transcribed with random hexamers. TCRdb itself trimmed the public reads at Q25 with fastp, ran MiXCR and retained productive beta chains. Duplicate CDR3 protein sequences are folded into a single record with the most common DNA and genes. The sample table records approximately 110,000 distinct CDR3 sequences; 93% of these occur just once. Of the sample, roughly 0.31% falls within the top ten clones. Source material: CD8+ T cells from PBMCs. The receptors shown here come from a human donor with multiple sclerosis.

The CDR3 DNA reads as TGCGCCAGCAGCAGGACTTTCTCCTACGAGCAGTACGTC. Its protein product is CASSRTFSYEQYV. The chain uses TRBV5-1 and TRBJ2-7; D is perhaps TRBD2 (5 bases). This CDR3 contains 13 residues. Trimming took off 4 bases at V and 0 bases at J, with 8 bases between the two ends. In germline, CDR1 is SGHRS, CDR2 YFSETQ.

The chain has TRBV30 and TRBJ2-7; D perhaps matches TRBD2 (5 bases). Trimming removed 4 bases from V and 2 bases from J, with 15 bases in between. The CDR3 is made up of 14 amino acids. Germline V CDR1 and CDR2: GTSNPN, SVGIG (reference sequence). In nucleotides, the CDR3 is TGTGCCTGGACCCACGGACGGGGTCCCTACGAGCAGTACTTC. Residues: CAWTHGRGPYEQYF.

This clonotype has only a few counts. CDR3 sequence reads: CASSLPGQGSYEQYF. The CDR3 DNA is TGCGCCAGCAGCTTACCGGGACAGGGCTCCTACGAGCAGTACTTC. The chain combines TRBV5-1 with TRBJ2-7, with 9 bases lining up with TRBD1. Germline-derived CDR1 and CDR2 are SGHRS and YFSETQ. V lost 2 bases to trimming and J lost 0 bases; unmatched junction nucleotides: 3. The length of the CDR3 is 15 residues.

This chain links TRBV4-1 with TRBJ1-5; possibly TRBD1 for D (5 bases). Trimming left V 0 bases short and J 7 bases short, with 13 bases between. CDR3 length: 15 amino acids. Germline V lookup: CDR1 MGHRA, CDR2 YSYEKL. The CDR3 reads CASSQDWRGLQPQHF. CDR3 nucleotides: TGCGCCAGCAGCCAAGATTGGAGGGGATTGCAGCCCCAGCATTTT.

This clonotype was observed once. The V call is TRBV29-1, the J call TRBJ1-1; D remains ambiguous. The ends were cut back, 6 bases at V and 5 bases at J, with 10 bases in the middle. Germline V gives CDR1 SQVTM, CDR2 ANQGSEA. This CDR3 comprises 11 residues. Written as DNA, the CDR3 is TGCAGCGTCCCCCCTGGAACTGAAGCTTTCTTT. Translation: CSVPPGTEAFF.

The chain uses TRBV28 and TRBJ1-4; no definite D call. The V end was cut by 2 bases, the J end by 0 bases, with 4 bases between. The CDR3 has 14 residues. CDR1 MDHEN and CDR2 SYDVKM come from the germline V gene. The CDR3, as DNA: TGTGCCAGCAGTTTAAGAGCAACTAATGAAAAACTGTTTTTT. It translates to CASSLRATNEKLFF.

This rearrangement joins TRBV29-1 to TRBJ2-1; D is undetermined. Trimming took off 0 bases at V and 4 bases at J, with 4 bases between the two ends. Germline V gene sequence: CDR1 SQVTM, CDR2 ANQGSEA. This CDR3 region has 12 residues. The CDR3 nucleotides are TGCAGCGTTGAAGATAAGTACAATGAGCAGTTCTTC. This translates into CSVEDKYNEQFF.

V usage is TRBV12-3 or TRBV12-4 and J usage is TRBJ2-1; TRBD2 might be the D (6 bases). V gave up 5 bases and J gave up 10 bases, with 9 bases separating them. CDR3 length: 11 amino acids. The CDR3 DNA reads TGTGCCAGCAGTACGGGACTCGAGCAGTTCTTC. As protein: CASSTGLEQFF.

This clonotype was seen only a few times. The chain links TRBV13 to TRBJ2-3; 10 positions match TRBD2. The CDR3 is made up of 14 amino acids. V dropped 7 bases and J dropped 4; count of bases not matched to a gene: 5. The germline V gene has CDR1 PRHDT and CDR2 FYEKMQ (reference sequence). CDR3 in amino acids: CASKAGGPPDTQYF. The DNA for the CDR3 is TGTGCCAGCAAAGCGGGAGGGCCACCAGATACGCAGTATTTT.

The rearrangement joins TRBV7-9 to TRBJ2-5, with D possibly being TRBD2 (6 bases). The CDR3 consists of 16 residues. CDR1 SEHNR and CDR2 FQNEAQ come from the germline V gene (reference sequence). V lost 4 bases to trimming and J lost 0 bases, with 15 bases between them. CDR3 bases: TGTGCCAGCAGCTCAGGGCGGGGACGCAACCAAGAGACCCAGTACTTC. Translating gives CASSSGRGRNQETQYF.

This chain joins TRBV7-2 and TRBJ2-2, with D possibly matching TRBD1 (6 bases). CDR3 length: 15 amino acids. The germline gives CDR1 SGHTA, CDR2 FQGNSA. Trimming cost V 1 base and J 2 bases, with 8 bases left between them. For the CDR3, the DNA is TGTGCCAGCAGCTTAGAGGGGGTAAACACCGGGGAGCTGTTTTTT. It encodes CASSLEGVNTGELFF.

V usage is TRBV29-1 and J usage is TRBJ2-1; D is uncertain. Germline-derived CDR1 and CDR2 are SQVTM and ANQGSEA. Trimming took 2 bases from V and 4 from J, leaving 6 bases between them. The CDR3 is 12 amino acids. Here the CDR3 DNA reads TGCAGCGTTGAAATAGTATACAATGAGCAGTTCTTC. Translating gives CSVEIVYNEQFF.

The chain has TRBV5-1 and TRBJ1-2; D is ambiguous. The CDR3 is 14 amino acids. V gave up 7 bases and J gave up 4 bases, with 17 bases separating them. Germline CDR1 reads SGHRS; CDR2 reads YFSETQ. In nucleotides, the CDR3 is TGCGCCAGCCGCCGTCGAGGTCCGACCTATGGCTACACCTTC. As protein: CASRRRGPTYGYTF.

The chain joins TRBV4-1 to TRBJ1-2, with a weak D call TRBD1 (5 bases). V lost 4 bases and J lost 4, with 13 bases in between. The CDR3 covers 14 residues. The V gene's germline CDR1 is MGHRA and CDR2 YSYEKL. CDR3 in amino acids: CASSPYAGPYGYTF. DNA of the CDR3: TGCGCCAGCAGCCCTTATGCGGGGCCCTATGGCTACACCTTC.

The rearrangement links TRBV27 to TRBJ2-7; tentative D call: TRBD1 (6 bases). The length of the CDR3 is 11 residues. Trimming took off 8 bases at V and 7 bases at J, with 12 bases between the two ends. Germline CDR1 MNHEY, CDR2 SMNVEV (reference sequence). CDR3 amino acids: CASFWGLEQYF. In DNA, the CDR3 is TGTGCCAGCTTCTGGGGGCTTGAGCAGTACTTC.

The gene calls are TRBV29-1 and TRBJ1-2, with 8 bases aligning to TRBD1. V lost 5 bases, J lost 8 bases, and 13 bases stayed unmatched. This CDR3 contains 14 residues. Germline V gene sequence: CDR1 SQVTM, CDR2 ANQGSEA. CDR3 coding DNA: TGCAGCGTTCCAAGCCTGGGCAGGGGGCTGGGCTACACCTTC. This gives the protein CSVPSLGRGLGYTF.

The chain joins TRBV20-1 to TRBJ2-1; TRBD2 agrees at 13 bases. V lost 3 bases to trimming and J lost 3 bases; unmatched junction nucleotides: 8. Looked up from germline, CDR1 is DFQATT and CDR2 is SNEGSKA (reference sequence). CDR3 length: 17 amino acids. This CDR3 reads CSARVTSGGPDYNEQFF. The CDR3 DNA sequence: TGCAGTGCTAGGGTGACTAGCGGGGGGCCGGACTACAATGAGCAGTTCTTC.

V and J are TRBV20-1 and TRBJ2-2; 10 bases map to TRBD2. After removal of 5 bases from V and 0 bases from J, the junction contained 6 bases not matched to a gene. Germline lookup yields CDR1 DFQATT and CDR2 SNEGSKA (reference sequence). There are 16 residues in the CDR3. The CDR3 DNA is TGCAGTGCTGAACGGACTAGCGGATCGAACACCGGGGAGCTGTTTTTT. Protein product: CSAERTSGSNTGELFF.

This clonotype was seen just once. The chain joins TRBV7-6 to TRBJ2-7; TRBD2 might be the D (6 bases). Between the trimmed V and J ends, which lost 2 bases and 5 bases, there was a span of 10 bases. Per germline, CDR1 SGHVS and CDR2 FNYEAQ. The CDR3 runs to 13 residues. In nucleotides, the CDR3 is TGTGCCAGCAGCTTACGGGGAGGACACGAGCAGTACTTC. Protein product: CASSLRGGHEQYF.

The chain has TRBV27 and TRBJ1-1; unclear D gene. The germline CDR1 and CDR2 sequences are MNHEY and SMNVEV (reference sequence). The CDR3 is 13 amino acids. The V and J ends lost 0 bases and 2 bases respectively, with 4 bases between them. The CDR3 DNA reads as TGTGCCAGCAGTTTATCTGTAAACACTGAAGCTTTCTTT. Translated, it gives CASSLSVNTEAFF.

The chain carries TRBV24-1 and TRBJ1-2; TRBD1 is a possible D gene (5 bases). Germline V gene lookup returns CDR1 KGHDR and CDR2 SFDVKD. This CDR3 is 13 amino acids long. V gave up 0 bases and J gave up 6 bases, with 7 bases separating them. CDR3 nucleotide sequence: TGTGCCACCAGTGATTTGAGCAGGGATGGCTACACCTTC. Encoded protein: CATSDLSRDGYTF.

This clonotype was detected once. The chain couples TRBV21-1 to TRBJ2-7. TRBV21-1 is assigned pseudogene status. The CDR3 sequence is 14 residues long. The CDR3 bases are TGTGCCAGCAGCAAATGGGAAATAGCCTACGAGCAGTACGTC. It encodes CASSKWEIAYEQYV.

The chain carries TRBV12-3 or TRBV12-4 and TRBJ1-1, with 9 bases aligning to TRBD1. The CDR3 sequence is 14 residues long. The V gene end was trimmed by 3 bases and the J gene end by 4 bases; junction bases not matched to a gene: 3. CDR3 protein: CASSFGTGLTEAFF. For the CDR3, the DNA is TGTGCCAGCAGTTTCGGGACAGGGCTCACTGAAGCTTTCTTT.

In this sample, this clonotype turned up once. The chain combines TRBV7-2 with TRBJ2-2; no firm D call. The length of the CDR3 is 14 residues. The V and J ends lost 2 bases and 4 bases respectively, with 8 bases between them. Germline values: CDR1 SGHTA, CDR2 FQGNSA. CDR3 amino acids: CASSLTAPTGELFF. The CDR3 DNA is TGTGCCAGCAGCTTAACCGCCCCCACCGGGGAGCTGTTTTTT. Together with reference TRBV7-2 and TRBJ2-2, the CDR3 gives the full variable domain: GAGVSQSPSNKVTEKGKDVELRCDPISGHTALYWYRQSLGQGLEFLIYFQGNSAPDKSGLPSDRFSAERTGGSVSTLTIQRTQQEDSAVYLCASSLTAPTGELFFGEGSRLTVL.

This chain connects TRBV4-1 to TRBJ1-2; 8 nucleotides match TRBD1. The CDR3 consists of 15 residues. Trimming at V came to 0 bases and at J to 2 bases, leaving 2 bases not matched to a gene. Germline lookup yields CDR1 MGHRA and CDR2 YSYEKL. CDR3 coding DNA: TGCGCCAGCAGCCAAGAGGCAGGGGGCAACTATGGCTACACCTTC. This codes for CASSQEAGGNYGYTF.

The chain combines TRBV28 with TRBJ1-1, with TRBD1 identical over 7 bases. From germline, CDR1 is MDHEN and CDR2 SYDVKM. The length of the CDR3 is 17 residues. The V segment lost 8 bases and the J segment 3 bases; nucleotides outside the gene matches: 18. This CDR3 reads CASRPVGTAGLHTEAFF. In nucleotides, the CDR3 is TGTGCCAGCCGACCGGTGGGGACAGCGGGGTTGCACACTGAAGCTTTCTTT.

The chain joins TRBV3-1 to TRBJ2-1; the D is unclear. Trimming took 1 base from V and 8 from J, leaving 9 bases between them. Germline assignment: CDR1 LGHDT and CDR2 YNNKEL (reference sequence). This CDR3 has 13 amino acids. CDR3 DNA: TGTGCCAGCAGCCAAGGTCTGGGGTATGAGCAGTTCTTC. Translating it yields CASSQGLGYEQFF.

This clonotype has a single count. The chain combines TRBV2 with TRBJ2-7, with 9 bases identical to TRBD1. The CDR3 loop spans 13 amino acids. V was clipped by 5 bases and J by 4 bases; unmatched bases: 3. Germline V gene lookup returns CDR1 SNHLY and CDR2 FYNNEI. The CDR3 loop reads CASSRTGEYEQYF. Written as DNA, the CDR3 is TGTGCCAGCAGTCGGACAGGGGAATACGAGCAGTACTTC.

The CDR3 sequence is CASSVGTDNEQFF. Here the CDR3 DNA reads TGTGCCAGCAGCGTAGGGACAGACAATGAGCAGTTCTTC. This chain links TRBV9 with TRBJ2-1; D perhaps matches TRBD1 (6 bases). Trimming stripped 0 bases from V and 5 bases from J, with 6 bases between. Per the germline V gene, CDR1 is SGDLS and CDR2 is YYNGEE. CDR3 size: 13 residues.

The count of this clonotype is one. The chain recombines TRBV4-1 with TRBJ2-7; possible D gene TRBD1, 6 bases. CDR1 MGHRA and CDR2 YSYEKL come from the germline V gene. This CDR3 contains 14 residues. V lost 1 base and J lost 3, with 10 bases in between. This CDR3 is CASSQGTANYEQYF. CDR3 DNA: TGCGCCAGCAGCCAAGGGACAGCTAACTACGAGCAGTACTTC.

This chain joins TRBV5-1 and TRBJ2-3; possible D gene TRBD1, 5 bases. The CDR3 has 15 residues. The ends were cut back, 0 bases at V and 4 bases at J, with 12 bases in the middle. Germline V CDR1 and CDR2: SGHRS, YFSETQ. CDR3 region: CASSLEGLGADTQYF. The CDR3 region has the DNA TGCGCCAGCAGCTTGGAGGGGCTTGGCGCAGATACGCAGTATTTT.

The V gene is TRBV28, the J gene TRBJ2-5; tentative D call: TRBD1 (6 bases). CDR1 and CDR2 (germline): MDHEN, SYDVKM. V was cut by 3 bases and J by 1 base, with 18 bases left in between. The CDR3 runs to 17 residues. CDR3 sequence (DNA): TGTGCCAGCAGTTTGTCAACCTTGACAGGATTCCAAGAGACCCAGTACTTC. The encoded protein is CASSLSTLTGFQETQYF.